The next 23 T cell receptor beta chains were all read from a single sample in a study of human versus mouse CDR3 diversity and MHC coevolution. Repertoires were generated with immunoSEQ multiplex PCR, while TCRdb's copy carries only in-frame clones and drops some. The data hold more than 60,000 clones, with about 90% observed a single time. The sequencing sample was made of naive CD4+ T cells from blood. This sample's subset: CD45RO-negative CD62L-positive naive CD4 T cells. The source is a person aged 25 to 69 in good health.

CDR3 region: CASSVDRANYGYTF. CDR3 bases: TGTGCCAGCAGCGTAGACAGGGCTAACTATGGCTACACCTTC. The chain uses TRBV7-8 and TRBJ1-2; 7 bases map to TRBD1. CDR3 length: 14 residues. The ends lost 5 bases at V and 0 bases at J; junction bases unmatched: 3. The germline gives CDR1 SGHVS, CDR2 FQNEAQ.

The chain uses TRBV4-2 and TRBJ2-3, with 13 bases that match TRBD2. With 1 base clipped from V and 3 bases from J, the junction kept 4 bases outside the gene matches. The CDR3 has 17 amino acids. In germline, CDR1 is LGHNA, CDR2 YNFKEQ. For the CDR3, the DNA is TGTGCCAGCAGCCAAGTCGTACTAGCGGGAGGGACAGATACGCAGTATTTT. Translating it yields CASSQVVLAGGTDTQYF.

This clone was recorded a few times. V gene TRBV5-4 combines with J gene TRBJ1-3; maybe TRBD1 (5 bases). CDR3 length: 17 residues. The V end lost 4 bases, the J end lost 0 bases, and 17 bases lay between the germline ends. Germline V CDR1 and CDR2: SGHNT, YYREEE (reference sequence). The CDR3 bases are TGTGCCAGCAGCACCCGACAGCTTCCGAGCTCTGGAAACACCATATATTTT. Translated: CASSTRQLPSSGNTIYF.

This clone came up a few times. V is TRBV6-9 and J is TRBJ2-3; 8 nucleotides match TRBD1. With 8 bases clipped from V and 3 bases from J, the junction kept 10 bases outside the gene matches. Germline loops: CDR1 MNHGY, CDR2 SVAAGI. The CDR3 has 15 residues. CDR3 DNA: TGTGCCAGCGGGAACAGGGGGATCCCAACAGATACGCAGTATTTT. Translated: CASGNRGIPTDTQYF.

The chain links TRBV9 to TRBJ1-2, with 7 bases that match TRBD1. Losses at the gene ends were 6 bases for V and 7 bases for J; bases not matched to a gene: 15. CDR1 and CDR2 (germline): SGDLS, YYNGEE. The CDR3 totals 15 residues. The chain's CDR3 is CASTFQGQGDFGYTF. As DNA, the CDR3 is TGTGCCAGCACCTTCCAAGGCCAGGGGGACTTTGGCTACACCTTC.

This clone appeared a few times. The chain carries TRBV10-3 and TRBJ2-7, with 10 positions matching TRBD1. V dropped 4 bases and J dropped 7; count of bases not matched to a gene: 10. Germline lookup yields CDR1 ENHRY and CDR2 SYGVKD. This CDR3 is 15 amino acids long. DNA for the CDR3: TGTGCCATCAGTGCGACAGGGGGCTCGGTGGAGGAGCAGTACTTC. Encoded protein: CAISATGGSVEEQYF.

This clone was detected only a few times. The J gene is TRBJ1-2, the V gene TRBV6-5; D gene ambiguous. From germline, CDR1 is MNHEY and CDR2 SVGAGI. The CDR3 spans 13 residues. Trimming shortened V by 4 bases and J by 2 bases, and 8 bases separated the two germline ends. For the CDR3, the DNA is TGTGCCAGCAGTTTTCAGTCCAACTATGGCTACACCTTC. Encoded protein: CASSFQSNYGYTF.

This chain uses TRBV4-2 with TRBJ2-7, with D perhaps TRBD1 (5 bases). Germline V gene lookup returns CDR1 LGHNA and CDR2 YNFKEQ. The germline V and J ends were trimmed by 1 base and 2 bases, with 12 bases remaining between them. This CDR3 contains 15 residues. The CDR3 coding sequence is TGTGCCAGCAGCCAAGTAGTAGGGGTCACCTACGAGCAGTACTTC. Translation gives CASSQVVGVTYEQYF.

This chain uses TRBV6-6 with TRBJ1-2; 7 bases match TRBD1. The CDR3 covers 14 residues. Germline lookup yields CDR1 MNHNY and CDR2 SVGAGI (reference sequence). With V trimmed by 6 bases and J by 8 bases, 12 bases remained unmatched. The CDR3 region is CASSTGTAVGGYTF. CDR3 DNA: TGTGCCAGCAGCACCGGGACAGCCGTCGGCGGCTACACCTTC.

The chain has TRBV7-6 and TRBJ2-7, with 7 bases that match TRBD1. Germline CDR1 is SGHVS and CDR2 is FNYEAQ. The trim removed 5 bases at V and 4 bases at J, leaving 8 bases unmatched. This CDR3 has 14 amino acids. The CDR3 spells CASSEPPRGYEQYF. CDR3 in DNA: TGTGCCAGCAGCGAACCCCCCAGGGGGTACGAGCAGTACTTC.

This chain connects TRBV7-9 to TRBJ2-7, with TRBD2 matching 13 bases. V lost 5 bases to trimming and J lost 3 bases; unmatched junction nucleotides: 1. Germline CDR1 and CDR2: SEHNR and FQNEAQ (reference sequence). The CDR3 has 14 residues. CDR3 loop: CASSRTSGSYEQYF. The CDR3 bases are TGTGCCAGCAGCCGGACTAGCGGGAGCTACGAGCAGTACTTC.

The chain employs TRBV27 and TRBJ2-1, with 9 bases that match TRBD2. The CDR3 consists of 15 residues. The V segment lost 6 bases and the J segment 5 bases; nucleotides outside the gene matches: 8. CDR1 is MNHEY and CDR2 is SMNVEV in the germline V gene (reference sequence). CDR3 region: CASSFASSGNNEQFF. CDR3 sequence (DNA): TGTGCCAGCAGCTTCGCGTCTAGCGGGAACAATGAGCAGTTCTTC.

In DNA, the CDR3 is TGTGCCAGCTCCGGGGGTACGAATCAGCCCCAGCATTTT. It codes for CASSGGTNQPQHF. This rearrangement joins TRBV18 to TRBJ1-5, with a possible D match to TRBD1 (5 bases). The CDR3 extends over 13 amino acids. The V and J ends lost 6 bases and 4 bases respectively, with 10 bases between them. In germline, CDR1 is KGHSH, CDR2 LQKENI.

The chain links TRBV6-6 to TRBJ2-7; D not certain. Trimming removed 0 bases from V and 0 bases from J, with 6 bases in between. The CDR3 contains 14 residues. Germline CDR1 MNHNY, CDR2 SVGAGI (reference sequence). The CDR3 DNA is TGTGCCAGCAGTTACTCTGTGAGCTCCTACGAGCAGTACTTC. This codes for CASSYSVSSYEQYF.

The rearrangement uses TRBV19 and TRBJ1-1, with D tentatively TRBD1 (5 bases). The CDR3 runs 14 residues. Trimming shortened V by 3 bases and J by 1 base, and 9 bases separated the two germline ends. Germline V gene lookup returns CDR1 LNHDA and CDR2 SQIVND (reference sequence). CDR3 nucleotide sequence: TGTGCCAGTAGTATCGCCAGGGAGAACACTGAAGCTTTCTTT. Amino acid sequence: CASSIARENTEAFF.

V gene TRBV19 combines with J gene TRBJ2-7; a weak D match, TRBD1 (6 bases). CDR1 is LNHDA and CDR2 is SQIVND in the germline V gene (reference sequence). This CDR3 is built from 13 residues. The germline V and J ends were trimmed by 6 bases and 2 bases, with 11 bases remaining between them. The CDR3 spells CASRRDIPYEQYF. The CDR3 DNA is TGTGCCAGTAGGAGGGACATACCCTACGAGCAGTACTTC. The full variable domain, in which reference TRBV19 and TRBJ2-7 provide the parts outside the CDR3, is DGGITQSPKYLFRKEGQNVTLSCEQNLNHDAMYWYRQDPGQGLRLIYYSQIVNDFQKGDIAEGYSVSREKKESFPLTVTSAQKNPTAFYLCASRRDIPYEQYFGPGTRLTVT.

J is TRBJ2-1 and V is TRBV5-1; D unresolved. The CDR3 is 15 residues long. V was shortened by 0 bases and J by 0 bases, with 7 bases between the two germline ends. Germline assignment: CDR1 SGHRS and CDR2 YFSETQ. The CDR3 nucleotides read TGCGCCAGCAGCTTGGTAGAGCCCTCCTACAATGAGCAGTTCTTC. Protein product: CASSLVEPSYNEQFF.

V gene TRBV27 combines with J gene TRBJ2-2; 8 positions agree with TRBD2. The CDR3 sequence is 16 residues long. V lost 2 bases to trimming and J lost 3 bases; unmatched junction nucleotides: 5. Looked up from germline, CDR1 is MNHEY and CDR2 is SMNVEV (reference sequence). The CDR3 loop is CASSLGPGGYTGELFF. The CDR3 coding sequence is TGTGCCAGCAGTTTAGGTCCGGGGGGGTACACCGGGGAGCTGTTTTTT.

A note on this clone: The identical CDR3 is also encoded by other nucleotide sequences in the sample. The rearrangement links TRBV6-1 to TRBJ1-5; no clear D. The CDR3 spans 14 residues. The germline gives CDR1 MNHNS, CDR2 SASEGT. With 3 bases removed from V and 0 bases from J, the gap between germline ends came to 6 bases. CDR3 in amino acids: CASSEVDSNQPQHF. CDR3 DNA sequence: TGTGCCAGCAGTGAGGTAGATAGCAATCAGCCCCAGCATTTT.

This sequence joins TRBV6-1 and TRBJ1-3; maybe TRBD1 (5 bases). Trimming shortened V by 3 bases and J by 8 bases, and 17 bases separated the two germline ends. CDR3 size: 15 residues. Germline V gene data show CDR1 as MNHNS and CDR2 as SASEGT. The chain's CDR3 is CASSDLGGARDTIYF. CDR3 DNA sequence: TGTGCCAGCAGTGATCTTGGAGGGGCACGGGACACCATATATTTT.

The chain joins TRBV27 to TRBJ2-1, with 9 positions matching TRBD2. Germline CDR1 MNHEY, CDR2 SMNVEV (reference sequence). The CDR3 spans 16 residues. J was trimmed by 0 bases and V by 4 bases; bases with no gene match: 4. The CDR3 loop is CASSSNSGSSYNEQFF. The DNA of the CDR3 is TGTGCCAGCAGTTCGAATAGCGGGAGCTCCTACAATGAGCAGTTCTTC.

This rearrangement joins TRBV14 to TRBJ2-5, with 11 bases identical to TRBD2. Germline CDR1 SGHDN, CDR2 FVKESK. J lost 6 bases, V lost 0 bases, and 3 bases had no gene match. The CDR3 has 15 residues. DNA of the CDR3: TGTGCCAGCAGCCAAGAATCTAGCGGGAGGAAGACCCAGTACTTC. This sequence encodes CASSQESSGRKTQYF.

This sequence joins TRBV19 and TRBJ2-1; possibly TRBD2 for D (5 bases). The CDR3 sequence is 13 residues long. CDR1 and CDR2 (germline): LNHDA, SQIVND (reference sequence). V gave up 9 bases and J gave up 0 bases, with 9 bases separating them. The CDR3 sequence is CASGDFSYNEQFF. In DNA, the CDR3 is TGTGCCAGCGGGGATTTCTCCTACAATGAGCAGTTCTTC.